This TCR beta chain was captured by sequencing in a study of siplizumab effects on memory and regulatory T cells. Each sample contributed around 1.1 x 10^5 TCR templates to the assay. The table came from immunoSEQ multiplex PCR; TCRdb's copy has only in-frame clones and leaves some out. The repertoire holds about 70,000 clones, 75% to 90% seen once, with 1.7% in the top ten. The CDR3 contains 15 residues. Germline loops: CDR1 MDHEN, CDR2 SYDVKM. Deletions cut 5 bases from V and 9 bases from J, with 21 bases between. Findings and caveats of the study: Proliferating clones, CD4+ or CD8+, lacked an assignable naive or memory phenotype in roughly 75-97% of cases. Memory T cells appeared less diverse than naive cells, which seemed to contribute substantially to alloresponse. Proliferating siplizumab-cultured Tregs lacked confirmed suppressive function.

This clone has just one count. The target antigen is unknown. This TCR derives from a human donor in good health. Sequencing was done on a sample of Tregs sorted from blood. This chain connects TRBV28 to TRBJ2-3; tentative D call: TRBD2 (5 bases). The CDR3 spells CASSVVRSGGGTQYF. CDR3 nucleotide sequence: TGTGCCAGCAGTGTAGTACGGAGCGGAGGAGGCACGCAGTATTTT.